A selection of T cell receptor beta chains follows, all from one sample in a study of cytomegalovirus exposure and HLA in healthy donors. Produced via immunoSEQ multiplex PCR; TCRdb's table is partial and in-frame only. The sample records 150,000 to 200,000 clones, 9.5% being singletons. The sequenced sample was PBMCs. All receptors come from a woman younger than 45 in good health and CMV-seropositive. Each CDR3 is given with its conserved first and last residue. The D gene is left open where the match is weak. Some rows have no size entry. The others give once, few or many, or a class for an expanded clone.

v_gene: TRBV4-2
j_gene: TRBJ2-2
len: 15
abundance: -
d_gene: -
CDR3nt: TGTGCCAGCGGAGGAAGTACCTCGAACACCGGGGAGCTGTTTTTT
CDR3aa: CASGGSTSNTGELFF

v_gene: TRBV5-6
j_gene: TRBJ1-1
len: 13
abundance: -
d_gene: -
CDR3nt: TGTGCCAGCAGCCTGACAGTTCACACTGAAGCTTTCTTT
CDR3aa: CASSLTVHTEAFF

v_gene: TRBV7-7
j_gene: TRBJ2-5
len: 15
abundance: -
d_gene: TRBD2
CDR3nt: TGTGCCAGCAGCTTCATAGCGGGATCGCCAGAGACCCAGTACTTC
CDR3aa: CASSFIAGSPETQYF

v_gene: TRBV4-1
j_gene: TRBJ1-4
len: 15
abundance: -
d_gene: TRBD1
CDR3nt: TGCGCCAGCAACCTCCTGACAGGGGGCGTTGAAAAACTGTTTTTT
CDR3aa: CASNLLTGGVEKLFF

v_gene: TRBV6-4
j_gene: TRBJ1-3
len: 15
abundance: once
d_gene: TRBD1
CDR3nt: TGTGCCAGCAGGGGACAGGGGGCGGCTGGAAACACCATATATTTT
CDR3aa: CASRGQGAAGNTIYF

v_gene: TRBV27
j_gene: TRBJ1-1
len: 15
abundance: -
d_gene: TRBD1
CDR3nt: TGTGCCAGCAGTCCACAGGGACAGGGGGCATCTGAAGCTTTCTTT
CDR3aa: CASSPQGQGASEAFF

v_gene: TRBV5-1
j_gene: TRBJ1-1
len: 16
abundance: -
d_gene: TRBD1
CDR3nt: TGCGCCAGCAGCCGAGGCGACAGGGGAATGAACACTGAAGCTTTCTTT
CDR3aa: CASSRGDRGMNTEAFF

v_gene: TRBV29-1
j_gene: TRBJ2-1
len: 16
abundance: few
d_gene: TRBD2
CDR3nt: TGCAGCGTGATTTCAAGCGGGAGGAGCTCCTACAATGAGCAGTTCTTC
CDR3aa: CSVISSGRSSYNEQFF

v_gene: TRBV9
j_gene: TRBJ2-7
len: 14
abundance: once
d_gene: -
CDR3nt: TGTGCCAGCAGCGTAGGTCCGGGGGATTACGGGCAGTACTTC
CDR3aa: CASSVGPGDYGQYF

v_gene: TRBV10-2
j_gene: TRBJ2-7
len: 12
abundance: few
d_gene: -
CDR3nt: TGCGCCAGCAGTGAATTAGTCTACGAGCAGTACTTC
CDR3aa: CASSELVYEQYF

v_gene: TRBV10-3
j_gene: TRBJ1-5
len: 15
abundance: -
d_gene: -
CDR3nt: TGTGCCATCAGTGAGTCGCAGGGCACCAATCAGCCCCAGCATTTT
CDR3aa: CAISESQGTNQPQHF

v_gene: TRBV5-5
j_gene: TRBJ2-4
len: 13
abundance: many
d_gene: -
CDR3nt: TGTGCCAGCAGCCTCAATCCGGTAAACATTCAGTACTTC
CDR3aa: CASSLNPVNIQYF

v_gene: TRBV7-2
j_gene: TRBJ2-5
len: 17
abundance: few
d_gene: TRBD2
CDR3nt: TGTGCCAGCACCCCAAACTCTCCGGGACTAGCGGGAGATAAGCAGTACTTC
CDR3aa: CASTPNSPGLAGDKQYF

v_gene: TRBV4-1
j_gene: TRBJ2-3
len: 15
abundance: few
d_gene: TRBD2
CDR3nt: TGCGCCAGCAGCTCCAGACTAGCGGGAACAGATACGCAGTATTTT
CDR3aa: CASSSRLAGTDTQYF

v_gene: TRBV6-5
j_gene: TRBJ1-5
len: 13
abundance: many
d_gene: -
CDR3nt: TGTGCCAGCACCCAGGGGCCGGGGCAGCCCCAGCATTTT
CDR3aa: CASTQGPGQPQHF

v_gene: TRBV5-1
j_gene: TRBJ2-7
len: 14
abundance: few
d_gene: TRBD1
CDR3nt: TGCGCCAGCAGCTTGGTTGGGACAGGGAGAGAGCAGTACTTC
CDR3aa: CASSLVGTGREQYF

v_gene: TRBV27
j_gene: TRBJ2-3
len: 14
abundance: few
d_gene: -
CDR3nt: TGTGCCAGCAGCCTGAGACAATTAACAGATACGCAGTATTTT
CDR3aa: CASSLRQLTDTQYF

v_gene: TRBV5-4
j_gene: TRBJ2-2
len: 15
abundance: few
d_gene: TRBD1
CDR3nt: TGTGCCAGCAGCTTGGCACAGGGGGTAGCCGGGGAGCTGTTTTTT
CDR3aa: CASSLAQGVAGELFF

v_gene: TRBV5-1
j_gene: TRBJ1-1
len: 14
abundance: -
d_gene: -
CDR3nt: TGCGCCAGCAGCCGACACCAGCCGAACACTGAAGCTTTCTTT
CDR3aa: CASSRHQPNTEAFF

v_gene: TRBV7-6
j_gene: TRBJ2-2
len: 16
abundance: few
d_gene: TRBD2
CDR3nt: TGTGCCAGCAGCTTCGGACTAGGAATAAACACCGGGGAGCTGTTTTTT
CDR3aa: CASSFGLGINTGELFF

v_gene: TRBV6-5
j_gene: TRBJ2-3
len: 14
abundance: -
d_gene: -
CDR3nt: TGTGCCAGCAGTCATAGGAGTTTAAGGGGTACGCAGTATTTT
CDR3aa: CASSHRSLRGTQYF

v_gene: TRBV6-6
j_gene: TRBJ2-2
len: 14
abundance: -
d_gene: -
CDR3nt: TGTGCCAGCAATTCCCCCCCGTACACCGGGGAGCTGTTTTTT
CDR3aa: CASNSPPYTGELFF

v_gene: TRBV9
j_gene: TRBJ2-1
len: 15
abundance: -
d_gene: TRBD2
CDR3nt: TGTGCCAGCAGCGTAAGAAGCGGGACCTACAATGAGCAGTTCTTC
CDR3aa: CASSVRSGTYNEQFF

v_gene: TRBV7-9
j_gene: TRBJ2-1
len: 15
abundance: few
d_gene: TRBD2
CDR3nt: TGTGCCAGCAGCTTTAGCGGGGGCTCCTACAATGAGCAGTTCTTC
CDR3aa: CASSFSGGSYNEQFF

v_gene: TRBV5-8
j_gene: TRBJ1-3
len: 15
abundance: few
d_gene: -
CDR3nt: TGTGCCAGCAGCAGCCACCCAAGCTCTGGAAACACCATATATTTT
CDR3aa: CASSSHPSSGNTIYF

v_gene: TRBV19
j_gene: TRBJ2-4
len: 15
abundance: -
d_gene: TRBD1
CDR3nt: TGTGCCACCCGGGGACAGGGAGGGGCCAAAAACATTCAGTACTTC
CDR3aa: CATRGQGGAKNIQYF

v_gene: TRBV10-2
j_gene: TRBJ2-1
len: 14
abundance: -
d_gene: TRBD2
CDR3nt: TGCGCCAGCACCCCACTAGCGGGTCACAATGAGCAGTTCTTC
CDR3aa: CASTPLAGHNEQFF

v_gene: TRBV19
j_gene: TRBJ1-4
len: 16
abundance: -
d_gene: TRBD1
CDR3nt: TGTGCCAGTAGCGGGGACAGGGGGCCTACTAATGAAAAACTGTTTTTT
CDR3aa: CASSGDRGPTNEKLFF

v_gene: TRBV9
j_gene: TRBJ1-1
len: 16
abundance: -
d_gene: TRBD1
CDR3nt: TGTGCCAGCAGCGCTGGGACAGGGGTAGCGAACACTGAAGCTTTCTTT
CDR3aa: CASSAGTGVANTEAFF

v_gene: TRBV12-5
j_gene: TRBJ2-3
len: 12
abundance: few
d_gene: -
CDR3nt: TGTGCTAGTGGCGAGGGTACAGATACGCAGTATTTT
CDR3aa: CASGEGTDTQYF

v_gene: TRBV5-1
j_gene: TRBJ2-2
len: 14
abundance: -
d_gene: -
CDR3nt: TGCGCCAGCAGCTTACAGGGCTCTACCGGGGAGCTGTTTTTT
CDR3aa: CASSLQGSTGELFF

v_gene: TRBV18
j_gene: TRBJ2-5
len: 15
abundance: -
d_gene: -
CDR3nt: TGTGCCAGCTCACCAGGAACAGGGTCCCGAGAGACCCAGTACTTC
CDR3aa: CASSPGTGSRETQYF

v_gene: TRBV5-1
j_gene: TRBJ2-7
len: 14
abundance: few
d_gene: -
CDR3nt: TGCGCCAGCAGCTTGGCCCGGGAAGTGGACGAGCAGTACTTC
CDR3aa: CASSLAREVDEQYF

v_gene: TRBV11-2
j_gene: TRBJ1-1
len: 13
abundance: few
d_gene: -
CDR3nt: TGTGCCAGCAGCCTCCCGGTTATGCCTGAAGCTTTCTTT
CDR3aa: CASSLPVMPEAFF

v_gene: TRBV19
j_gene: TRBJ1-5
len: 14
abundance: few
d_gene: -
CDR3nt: TGTGCCAGTAACAGACAAGTAGGTAATCAGCCCCAGCATTTT
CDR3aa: CASNRQVGNQPQHF

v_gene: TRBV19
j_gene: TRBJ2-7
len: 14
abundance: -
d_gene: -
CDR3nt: TGTGCCAGTAAGCCAGCGGTGGCCGCCTACGAGCAGTACTTC
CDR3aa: CASKPAVAAYEQYF

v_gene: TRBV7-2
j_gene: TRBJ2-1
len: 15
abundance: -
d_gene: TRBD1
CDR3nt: TGTGCCAGCAGCCTGGACAGGGGAGGGTATTATGAGCAGTTCTTC
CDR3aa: CASSLDRGGYYEQFF

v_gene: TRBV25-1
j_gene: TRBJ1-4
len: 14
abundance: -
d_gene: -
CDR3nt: TGTGCCAGCAGTCCCGGCGGGACCTTCGAAAAACTGTTTTTT
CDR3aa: CASSPGGTFEKLFF

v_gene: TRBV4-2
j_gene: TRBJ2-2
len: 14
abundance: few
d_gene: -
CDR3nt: TGTGCCAGCACCCACGGGGAGCCCACCGGGGAGCTGTTTTTT
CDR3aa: CASTHGEPTGELFF

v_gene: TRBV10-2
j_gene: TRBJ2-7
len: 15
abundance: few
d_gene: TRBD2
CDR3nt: TGCGCCAGCAGTGAGCCCGGGACTAGCTCCTACGAGCAGTACTTC
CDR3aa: CASSEPGTSSYEQYF

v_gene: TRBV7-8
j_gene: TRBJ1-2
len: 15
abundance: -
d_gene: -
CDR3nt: TGTGCCAGCAGCTTAGCGGGCAGATTTAACTATGGCTACACCTTC
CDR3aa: CASSLAGRFNYGYTF

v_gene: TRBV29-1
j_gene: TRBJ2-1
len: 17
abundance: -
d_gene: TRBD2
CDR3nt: TGCAGCGTTGTCCCCTCCCTTTGGGGGGGGACCCACAATGAGCAGTTCTTC
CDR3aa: CSVVPSLWGGTHNEQFF

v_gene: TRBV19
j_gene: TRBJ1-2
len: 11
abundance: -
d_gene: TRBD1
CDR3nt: TGTGCCAGTACAGGGGGCTATGGCTACACCTTC
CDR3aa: CASTGGYGYTF

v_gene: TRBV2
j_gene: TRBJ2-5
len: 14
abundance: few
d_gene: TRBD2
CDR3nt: TGTGCCAGCAGTGAAAATAGCGGGAGTGAGACCCAGTACTTC
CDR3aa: CASSENSGSETQYF

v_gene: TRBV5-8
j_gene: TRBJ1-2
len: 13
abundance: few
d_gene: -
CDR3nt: TGTGCCAGCAGCCCCGGGAGGTACTATGGCTACACCTTC
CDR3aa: CASSPGRYYGYTF

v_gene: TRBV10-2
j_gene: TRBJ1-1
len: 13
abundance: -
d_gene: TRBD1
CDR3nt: TGCGCCGCAAAAGACAGGGCGAACACTGAAGCTTTCTTT
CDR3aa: CAAKDRANTEAFF

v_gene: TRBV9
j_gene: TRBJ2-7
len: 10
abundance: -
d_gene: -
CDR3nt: TGTGCCAGTCAGGGGACCAAGCAGTACTTC
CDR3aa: CASQGTKQYF

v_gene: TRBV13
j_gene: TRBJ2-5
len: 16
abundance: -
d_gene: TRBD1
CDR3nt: TGTGCCAGCAGCACAGGCCCAGCAGGGGGTAGGGAGACCCAGTACTTC
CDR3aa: CASSTGPAGGRETQYF

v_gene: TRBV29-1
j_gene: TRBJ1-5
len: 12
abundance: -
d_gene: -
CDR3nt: TGCAGCGCCGGGTCGGTCAATCAGCCCCAGCATTTT
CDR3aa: CSAGSVNQPQHF

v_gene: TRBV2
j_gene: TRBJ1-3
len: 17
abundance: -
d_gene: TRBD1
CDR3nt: TGTGCCAGCAGTGTCTCGGGGACAGGCTACTCTGGAAACACCATATATTTT
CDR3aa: CASSVSGTGYSGNTIYF

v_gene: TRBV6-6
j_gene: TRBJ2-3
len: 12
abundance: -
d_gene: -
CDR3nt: TGTGCCAGCAGTTACGTCTTAGATACGCAGTATTTT
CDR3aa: CASSYVLDTQYF